The TCR beta chain described here comes from a study of cytomegalovirus exposure and HLA in healthy donors (dated by TCRdb to the late 2010s). For context, the study as a whole: An earlier analysis of some 600 of the donors reported around 280 Gb of sequence data and 117 million unique TCR beta sequences obtained from about 179 million T cells. The T cell repertoires of some 700 subjects were profiled by immunosequencing and related to cytomegalovirus serostatus. To decide whether each TCR beta V gene segment behaved as functional or pseudogenic, an earlier analysis of approximately 600 of the donors relied on high-throughput TCR beta sequencing. In addition to the first cohort of about 650 subjects, a separate validation cohort of 120 different subjects was used. The number of typed donors differed by locus: roughly 629-630 for A, B, C, DRB1 and DQB1; about 520 for DQA1; 606 for DPA1; and 400 to 480 for DPB1. High-throughput TCR immunosequencing, statistical association of individual TCRs with disease status, and machine learning were combined to predict cytomegalovirus infection status. Roughly 300 gigabases of sequencing data and tens of millions of unique TCR sequences were included in an early release covering about 620 HLA-typed donors. Among around 400 genotyped donors of the cohort, an average of around 240,000 unique TCR beta nucleotide sequences was sequenced per donor, of which about 19% were non-productive. In a later analysis, previously published TCR beta repertoires from more than 500 donors were re-analyzed and high-resolution HLA genotyping was added so that TCR occurrence patterns could be studied. Among the roughly 400 genotyped donors, more than 70% belonged to the genetic ancestry cluster associated with self-reported Caucasian donors. In a later genetic analysis, genome-wide SNP genotypes for about 55% of the roughly 700 donors were used, and that subset was treated as a discovery cohort. The study was designed to test whether signatures of past pathogen exposure could be identified by cataloging public T cell receptors. All discovery cohort repertoires had been generated on a single sequencing platform. Alongside the repertoire data, information on donor age, sex, ethnicity and CMV serostatus was compiled. Class I and class II HLA loci were covered by the typing at four-digit resolution. Because of strong linkage in the cohort, five DR-DQ haplotypes were treated as single units for association and clustering. The later analysis used no new phenotypic data to find candidate immune exposures, relying instead on TCR beta sequences and their occurrence across donors.

A note on this clone: The antigen it binds to is not known. No much larger clonotype is one base removed from it; base qualities were not supplied.

The method behind the library was the immunoSEQ multiplex PCR assay. For the multiplex PCR, a mixture combining 60 forward primers for TCR Vbeta segments and 13 reverse primers for TCR Jbeta segments was used. The CDR3 region of rearranged TCR beta genes was amplified from genomic DNA by a multiplex PCR assay. The Illumina HiSeq System was used to sequence the amplified TCR beta libraries as 87-base-pair reads. Per the authors' processing: A later analysis counted 65 million to 90 million unique TCR beta chains across the 670 or so repertoires, and some 12 million of these chains were shared by at least two donors. Raw reads were error-corrected and collapsed into unique sequences with a nearest-neighbor algorithm that merged closely related sequences to remove PCR and sequencing errors. Alignment of CDR3 sequences to IMGT reference sequences was used to assign V, D and J gene segments. For a sequence to be retained, at least a six-nucleotide match to both a V gene segment and a J gene segment was required. Rearrangements were called productive when the CDR3 lacked stop codons and stayed in frame with V and J; all others were non-productive. Following IMGT convention, CDR3 was defined as the stretch from the second conserved V-encoded cysteine up to the conserved J-encoded phenylalanine. Sequences without an unambiguous match to a single V gene segment were excluded from the earlier analysis of about 630 of the donors. In an earlier analysis of approximately 560 of the donors, a V segment was called functional when productive rearrangements were above 56.7%, and segregating when the standard deviation between donors exceeded 5%. A statistical classification framework was developed to diagnose cytomegalovirus status using the catalog of TCR beta chain sequences. In a later analysis, V and J genes were assigned by comparing TCR nucleotide sequences against IMGT/GENE-DB human TR gene sequences. In a later analysis, CDR3 sequences and most-parsimonious VDJ recombination scenarios were assigned using the TCRdist pipeline. A later analysis defined each TCR beta chain by its CDR3 amino acid sequence plus V-gene family, and excluded reads lacking a unique V-gene family. In a later analysis, fewer than 650 highly shared, low-generation-probability nucleotide sequences were removed to address suspected cross-contamination and a sequencing artifact. In a later analysis, a clonal expansion index for each public chain was calculated from normalized within-repertoire ranks of inferred template counts. A later analysis computed generation probabilities with a VDJ recombination model fitted to out-of-frame rearrangements, and checked the results against IGoR. In a later analysis, TCR-TCR, TCR-HLA and TCR-CMV co-occurrence was scored with hypergeometric tests, and a repertoire-size bias correction was applied to TCR pairs. False discovery rates were estimated in a later analysis by permuting HLA or CMV assignments 20 times. A later analysis grouped co-occurring TCRs with DBSCAN, adding TCRdist sequence similarity when clustering within HLA-allele-positive subsets. For co-occurrence clustering, repertoires with fewer than 30,000 or more than 120,000 public chains were excluded, along with 5 or 6 repertoires with anomalous nucleotide sharing. TCRdb obtained this table from immuneACCESS and retained in-frame rearrangements with V and J assigned. These tables miss some clones; where compared with another copy, unresolved V genes account for less than half of the shortfall, and the remainder is unexplained. That table furnishes V, J and clone size, whereas the DNA furnished D and trimming. This sample holds roughly 170,000 clones; roughly 88% were observed only once. The top ten clonotypes cover 1% to 1.5% of the sample.

General study outcomes and caveats: Most TCR sequences were observed very rarely across donors, whereas some public TCRs were present in many individuals. The cohort was sequenced for TCR beta chains only, and without alpha or paired-chain data the features that could be detected were limited. A total of 164 TCR beta chains were listed by the study as associated with cytomegalovirus. In a later genetic analysis, a missense DCLRE1C variant was associated with V-gene and J-gene trimming of TCR beta chains, and the association was replicated in an independent cohort. A further reported finding was that TCR beta sequences accurately predicted the HLA-A and HLA-B alleles for most subjects in the first cohort. For the cohort, immune exposure information was limited to CMV serostatus. Several of the top co-occurrence clusters appeared to be linked to parvovirus B19, influenza, CMV and Epstein-Barr virus, according to a later analysis. In both the original and validation cohorts, the classifier was reported to diagnose cytomegalovirus status with high specificity and sensitivity. Assigning TCR associations to individual alleles was difficult when HLA alleles, especially DR and DQ, strongly co-occurred. In a later analysis, HLA-associated TCR beta chains showed more clonal expansion and lower generation probabilities than non-associated chains that were equally common. Linkage disequilibrium might explain the correlated functional status among segregating V segments, but an unknown experimental factor could not be excluded. Broadly in line with IMGT annotations, most TCR beta V segments showed up in productive rearrangements about 87% or about 30% of the time in an earlier analysis of around 550 of the donors. The sequencing pipeline was judged likely to have produced a cluster of highly shared sequence variants as a technical artifact. A later analysis associated about 16,000 TCR beta sequences with specific HLA alleles at a false discovery rate of 0.05. In a later analysis, TCR association rates were found to vary across HLA loci, with the most associated TCRs seen for DRB1 alleles and the fewest for HLA-C alleles. In vitro tests confirmed that a few of the cytomegalovirus-associated TCR beta chains recognize cytomegalovirus antigens. Because the 87-base-pair reads could not distinguish some IMGT-functional V segments, including TRBV6-2 and TRBV6-3, those segments were excluded. The presence/absence analyses assumed that sequencing depth was roughly uniform across donors, and that assumption may not be true. Because counts were too low, more than 15 rarely observed V segments, including chromosome 9 orphons, were excluded from the earlier analysis of 587 of the donors. Most CMV-associated TCR beta chains appeared to be HLA-restricted in a later analysis, and the HLA associations seemed to be driven largely by CMV exposure. It was suggested by the authors that the approach could potentially be generalized to other disease states and immunological phenotypes. Because some donors lacked HLA typing at each locus, the association tests relied only on the typed subset. Compared with the roughly 720-donor mean, donors in an Asian-associated ancestry cluster had fewer N-insertions in productive TCRs, according to a later genetic analysis.

The cohort comprised some 730 healthy bone marrow donors. All cohort members were sampled while nominally healthy, although unrecorded immune exposures were likely present. The donor tested CMV seropositive, placing the donor among the approximately 290 seropositive members of the cohort. A peripheral blood sample was provided by each donor, and peripheral blood mononuclear cells were used for TCR beta sequencing. Genomic DNA extraction from the blood cell samples was performed with the Qiagen DNeasy Blood Extraction Kit. There are 13 amino acids in the CDR3, from cysteine to phenylalanine inclusive. CDR3 DNA only is kept here, 39 bases in frame from base 1. The germline V gene gives CDR1 as LGHNT and CDR2 as FRNRAP. Deletion took 4 bases off V and 6 bases off J, with a span of 11 bases between the germline ends.

The sequencing sample was made of PBMCs. This clonotype was obtained from a girl aged 2-10 years in good health and CMV-seropositive. Here the chain combines TRBV12-5 and TRBJ2-3, and perhaps TRBD1 as D gene, on 6 matching bases. The DNA sequence is given as TGTGCTAGTGGTTCAGGGGATTTGGATACGCAGTATTTT. Translated, it gives CASGSGDLDTQYF.